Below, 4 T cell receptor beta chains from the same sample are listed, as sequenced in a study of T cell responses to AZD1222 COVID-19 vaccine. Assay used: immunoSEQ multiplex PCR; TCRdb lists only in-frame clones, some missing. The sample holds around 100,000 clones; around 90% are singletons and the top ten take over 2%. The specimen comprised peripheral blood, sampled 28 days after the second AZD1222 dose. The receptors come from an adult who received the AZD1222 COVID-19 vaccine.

CDR3 in amino acids: CASSVTSGGYNEQFF. The CDR3 nucleotides read TGTGCCAGCAGCGTGACTAGCGGGGGTTACAATGAGCAGTTCTTC. The chain has TRBV7-2 and TRBJ2-1, with 12 bases identical to TRBD2. This CDR3 contains 15 residues. Germline CDR1 and CDR2: SGHTA and FQGNSA. V was pared by 5 bases and J by 4 bases, with 3 bases of the junction left unmatched. Drawing the rest from reference TRBV7-2 and TRBJ2-1, the complete variable domain is GAGVSQSPSNKVTEKGKDVELRCDPISGHTALYWYRQSLGQGLEFLIYFQGNSAPDKSGLPSDRFSAERTGGSVSTLTIQRTQQEDSAVYLCASSVTSGGYNEQFFGPGTRLTVL.

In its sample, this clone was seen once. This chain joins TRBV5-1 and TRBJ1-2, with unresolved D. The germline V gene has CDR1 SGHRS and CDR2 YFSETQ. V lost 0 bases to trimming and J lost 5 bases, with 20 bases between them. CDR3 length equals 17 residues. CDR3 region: CASSLVGPSLGPYGYTF. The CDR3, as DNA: TGCGCCAGCAGCTTGGTTGGGCCCAGCCTTGGGCCATATGGCTACACCTTC.

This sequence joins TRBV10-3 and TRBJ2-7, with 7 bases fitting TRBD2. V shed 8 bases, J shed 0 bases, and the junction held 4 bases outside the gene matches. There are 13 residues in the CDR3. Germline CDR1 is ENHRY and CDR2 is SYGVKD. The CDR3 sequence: CAISSGSSYEQYF. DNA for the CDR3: TGTGCCATCTCTAGCGGTAGCTCCTACGAGCAGTACTTC.

The CDR3 DNA sequence: TGTGCCAGCAGCCCAGGGTACACTGAAGCTTTCTTT. Its protein product is CASSPGYTEAFF. The V call is TRBV6-5, the J call TRBJ1-1, with TRBD1 as a possible D gene (5 bases). Trimming stripped 6 bases from V and 3 bases from J, with 8 bases between. The germline V gene has CDR1 MNHEY and CDR2 SVGAGI. The CDR3 is made up of 12 amino acids.